This TCR beta chain was documented in a study of T-cell reconstitution after alpha-beta-depleted transplantation in children. During its preparation, the TCRbeta library received unique molecular identifiers. TCRdb analysed the PCR reads with MiXCR anew, one entry per CDR3 protein. The table records about 460,000 distinct CDR3 sequences, about 12% of them present only once. This CDR3 is 15 amino acids long. Trimming pared 2 bases from V and 0 bases from J, leaving 8 bases between. CDR1 and CDR2 (germline): MNHEY, SMNVEV (reference sequence). This clonotype was counted at least ten times. This TCR derives from a human donor who donated a stem cell graft to a child with combined immunodeficiency. This chain uses TRBV27 with TRBJ2-1; D possibly matches TRBD1 or TRBD2 (6 bases each). This material consisted of PBMCs from the stem cell graft donor, taken from the stem cell graft. CDR3 bases: TGTGCCAGCAGTTTAAGGGGGGACTCCTACAATGAGCAGTTCTTC. This encodes CASSLRGDSYNEQFF.